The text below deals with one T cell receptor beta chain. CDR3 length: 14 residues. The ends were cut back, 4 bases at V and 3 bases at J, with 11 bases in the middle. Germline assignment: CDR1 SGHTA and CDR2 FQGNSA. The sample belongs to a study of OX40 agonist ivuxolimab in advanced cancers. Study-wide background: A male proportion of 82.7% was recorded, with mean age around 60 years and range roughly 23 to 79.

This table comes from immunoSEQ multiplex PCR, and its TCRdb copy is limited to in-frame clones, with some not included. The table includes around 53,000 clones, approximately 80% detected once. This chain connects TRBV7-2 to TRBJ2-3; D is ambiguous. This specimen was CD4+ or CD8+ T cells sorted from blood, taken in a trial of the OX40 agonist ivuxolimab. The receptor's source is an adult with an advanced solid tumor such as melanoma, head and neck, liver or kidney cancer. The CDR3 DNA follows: TGTGCCAGCAGCTACGGGCTCCCGACAGATACGCAGTATTTT. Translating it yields CASSYGLPTDTQYF.